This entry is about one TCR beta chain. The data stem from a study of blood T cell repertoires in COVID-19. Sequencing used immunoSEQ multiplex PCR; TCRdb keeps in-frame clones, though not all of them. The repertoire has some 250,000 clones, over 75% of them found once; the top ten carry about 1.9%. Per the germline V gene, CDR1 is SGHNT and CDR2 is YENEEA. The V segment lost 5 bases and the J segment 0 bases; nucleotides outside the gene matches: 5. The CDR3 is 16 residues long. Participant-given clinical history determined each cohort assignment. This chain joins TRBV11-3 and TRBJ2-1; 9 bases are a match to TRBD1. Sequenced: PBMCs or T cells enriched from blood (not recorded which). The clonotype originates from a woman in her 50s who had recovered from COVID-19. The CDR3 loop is CASSPDRGASYNEQFF. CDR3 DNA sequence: TGTGCCAGCAGCCCGGACAGGGGCGCCTCCTACAATGAGCAGTTCTTC.